The next 30 T cell receptor beta chains were all read from a single sample in a study of blood T cell repertoires in COVID-19 (dated by TCRdb to 2020 to 2022). Libraries were made using the immunoSEQ multiplex PCR assay. The table was pulled from immuneACCESS by TCRdb, which kept in-frame rearrangements only. Such tables lose some clones; where checked, under half of the loss comes from unresolved V genes, and the rest has no known cause. This sample holds about 140,000 clones; about 87% were observed only once. Of the sample, roughly 5.4% falls within the top ten clones. Sequencing was performed on peripheral blood. The receptors come from a human donor in a cohort sampled during active COVID-19.

The CDR3 loop is CASSSQGRGGTEAFF. CDR3 nucleotides: TGCGCCAGCAGCAGCCAGGGGCGAGGTGGCACTGAAGCTTTCTTT. The V call is TRBV4-1, the J call TRBJ1-1; TRBD1 is a possible D gene (6 bases). The CDR3 spans 15 residues. V gave up 5 bases and J gave up 4 bases, with 17 bases separating them. Germline CDR1 and CDR2: MGHRA and YSYEKL.

CDR3 amino acids: CASRPGTGGRTGANVLTF. The CDR3 DNA is TGCGCCAGCAGGCCGGGGACAGGGGGCCGGACTGGGGCCAACGTCCTGACTTTC. The J gene is TRBJ2-6, the V gene TRBV4-1, with 12 bases that match TRBD1. Trimming cost V 6 bases and J 2 bases; bases outside gene matches: 8. CDR3 length: 18 residues. Germline V gene sequence: CDR1 MGHRA, CDR2 YSYEKL.

Only one count was recorded for this clone. J is TRBJ1-1 and V is TRBV5-1; possibly TRBD1 for D (5 bases). Per the germline V gene, CDR1 is SGHRS and CDR2 is YFSETQ. Deletions cut 5 bases from V and 0 bases from J, with 8 bases between. This CDR3 is built from 13 residues. The CDR3, as DNA: TGCGCCAGCAGTCCAGGGATGAACACTGAAGCTTTCTTT. This sequence encodes CASSPGMNTEAFF.

The chain uses TRBV27 and TRBJ2-1; 8 positions match TRBD2. There are 15 residues in the CDR3. Per the germline V gene, CDR1 is MNHEY and CDR2 is SMNVEV (reference sequence). V was pared by 3 bases and J by 5 bases, with 6 bases of the junction left unmatched. The CDR3 spells CASSFGRAGDNEQFF. CDR3 sequence (DNA): TGTGCCAGCAGTTTCGGGCGAGCGGGGGACAATGAGCAGTTCTTC.

This rearrangement joins TRBV5-1 to TRBJ1-4; weak D call: TRBD1 (6 bases). This CDR3 comprises 15 residues. The V end was cut by 0 bases, the J end by 8 bases, with 14 bases between. Germline values: CDR1 SGHRS, CDR2 YFSETQ. The CDR3 loop is CASSLATGQREKLFF. CDR3 in DNA: TGCGCCAGCAGCTTGGCCACAGGGCAGCGAGAAAAACTGTTTTTT.

J is TRBJ2-5 and V is TRBV9; 9 bases are a match to TRBD1. Germline V gene sequence: CDR1 SGDLS, CDR2 YYNGEE. The ends lost 3 bases at V and 5 bases at J; junction bases unmatched: 8. This CDR3 spans 15 amino acids. CDR3 amino acids: CASSGRTGAGETQYF. CDR3 bases: TGTGCCAGCAGCGGCCGGACAGGGGCAGGGGAGACCCAGTACTTC.

Concerning this clone: At the DNA level, this CDR3 is encoded by other sequences in the same sample as well. This chain uses TRBV7-9 with TRBJ2-3; 7 bases line up with TRBD1. The ends lost 6 bases at V and 0 bases at J; junction bases unmatched: 3. Germline loops: CDR1 SEHNR, CDR2 FQNEAQ (reference sequence). The CDR3 runs 14 residues. In nucleotides, the CDR3 is TGTGCCAGCAGTCCGGGACAGAGCACAGATACGCAGTATTTT. Translating it yields CASSPGQSTDTQYF.

J is TRBJ2-7 and V is TRBV5-1, with a tentative D call TRBD2 (6 bases). The CDR3 runs 14 residues. Trimming took 4 bases from V and 2 from J, leaving 13 bases between them. Germline V gene sequence: CDR1 SGHRS, CDR2 YFSETQ. CDR3 in amino acids: CASSVAEKTYEQYF. CDR3 nucleotides: TGCGCCAGCAGCGTAGCGGAAAAGACCTACGAGCAGTACTTC.

This rearrangement joins TRBV7-2 to TRBJ1-3, with 8 bases fitting TRBD1. CDR3 length: 18 residues. CDR1 is SGHTA, CDR2 FQGNSA, per germline. J lost 0 bases, V lost 3 bases, and 10 bases had no gene match. CDR3 sequence reads: CASSFDRGPALSGNTIYF. CDR3 coding DNA: TGTGCCAGCAGCTTTGACAGGGGCCCGGCTCTCTCTGGAAACACCATATATTTT.

This clone was detected only once. V gene TRBV2 combines with J gene TRBJ1-6; tentative D call: TRBD1 (6 bases). Trimming took off 6 bases at V and 0 bases at J, with 15 bases between the two ends. CDR1 SNHLY and CDR2 FYNNEI come from the germline V gene. The CDR3 length is 17 residues. CDR3 DNA sequence: TGTGCCAGCAGCCCCCACAGGGCCGGCTCCTATAATTCACCCCTCCACTTT. This codes for CASSPHRAGSYNSPLHF.

The rearrangement uses TRBV3-1 (or the pseudogene TRBV3-2) and TRBJ2-3, with D perhaps matching TRBD2 (6 bases). Per the germline V gene, CDR1 is LGHDT and CDR2 is YNNKEL (reference sequence). V gave up 4 bases and J gave up 5 bases, with 16 bases separating them. The length of the CDR3 is 15 residues. The CDR3 nucleotides are TGTGCCAGCAGCCGCCCTCAGGGACTCGGAGATACGCAGTATTTT. This sequence encodes CASSRPQGLGDTQYF.

The V call is TRBV4-1, the J call TRBJ1-3; TRBD1 is a possible D gene (5 bases). V was cut by 3 bases and J by 0 bases, with 6 bases left in between. The CDR3 consists of 14 residues. The germline V gene has CDR1 MGHRA and CDR2 YSYEKL. The CDR3: CASSQGHSGNTIYF. DNA of the CDR3: TGCGCCAGCAGCCAGGGGCACTCTGGAAACACCATATATTTT.

V usage is TRBV5-1 and J usage is TRBJ2-7; 8 bases are a match to TRBD1. The V gene's germline CDR1 is SGHRS and CDR2 YFSETQ. The CDR3 runs to 15 residues. Trimming took 2 bases from V and 3 from J; bases not matched to a gene: 7. CDR3 bases: TGCGCCAGCAGCTTCCAAACCGGGACAGGCTACGAGCAGTACTTC. It is translated as CASSFQTGTGYEQYF.

The chain is built from TRBV9 and TRBJ2-7; TRBD2 matches 8 bases. The CDR3 totals 15 residues. The junction had 8 bases not matched to a gene; V was cut back by 1 base and J by 5 bases. Germline V CDR1 and CDR2: SGDLS, YYNGEE. CDR3 DNA sequence: TGTGCCAGCAGCGTATCCAGCGGGGGATCCCACGAGCAGTACTTC. Translation: CASSVSSGGSHEQYF.

The genes are TRBV28 and TRBJ1-5, with 8 bases aligning to TRBD1. Germline V gives CDR1 MDHEN, CDR2 SYDVKM. The CDR3 runs to 16 residues. The V gene end was trimmed by 6 bases and the J gene end by 6 bases; junction bases not matched to a gene: 13. CDR3 DNA sequence: TGTGCCAGCAGGTCGCTAAGACAGGGGATTGGTCAGCCCCAGCATTTT. Amino acid sequence: CASRSLRQGIGQPQHF.

The chain combines TRBV7-9 with TRBJ2-5; weak D call: TRBD1 (6 bases). V was shortened by 1 base and J by 1 base, with 13 bases between the two germline ends. The germline V gene encodes CDR1 SEHNR and CDR2 FQNEAQ (reference sequence). The CDR3 extends over 16 amino acids. The CDR3 DNA follows: TGTGCCAGCAGCTTAGTAGACACAGGGATCCAAGAGACCCAGTACTTC. Translated: CASSLVDTGIQETQYF.

V usage is TRBV18 and J usage is TRBJ2-7; TRBD2 agrees at 7 bases. V was clipped by 0 bases and J by 7 bases; unmatched bases: 0. This CDR3 comprises 12 residues. Germline V CDR1 and CDR2: KGHSH, LQKENI. The CDR3 DNA reads TGTGCCAGCTCACCACCGGGACTAGAGCAGTACTTC. Translated: CASSPPGLEQYF.

This clone was found a few times. The rearrangement joins TRBV15 to TRBJ2-7, with TRBD2 as a possible D gene (5 bases). CDR3 length: 15 residues. CDR1 and CDR2 from the germline V gene are LNHNV and YYDKDF (reference sequence). V was shortened by 1 base and J by 5 bases, with 15 bases between the two germline ends. DNA for the CDR3: TGTGCCACCAGCAGAGTTCGGGAAGCGCTCAACGAGCAGTACTTC. Protein sequence: CATSRVREALNEQYF.

This clone was detected once. The chain links TRBV3-1 (or the pseudogene TRBV3-2) to TRBJ1-2, with 8 bases lining up with TRBD1. The V gene's germline CDR1 is LGHDT and CDR2 YNNKEL (reference sequence). The length of the CDR3 is 14 residues. V was pared by 4 bases and J by 3 bases, with 4 bases of the junction left unmatched. The CDR3 loop is CASSPRGRDYGYTF. In DNA, the CDR3 is TGTGCCAGCAGCCCCAGGGGGCGCGACTATGGCTACACCTTC.

In DNA form, the CDR3 reads TGTGCCAGCAGTGACTCACCCGGGGAGACCCAGTACTTC. It codes for CASSDSPGETQYF. The chain uses TRBV6-4 and TRBJ2-5; D ambiguous. CDR3 length: 13 amino acids. V gave up 0 bases and J gave up 5 bases, with 7 bases separating them. The germline gives CDR1 MRHNA, CDR2 SNTAGT.

The genes are TRBV25-1 and TRBJ2-7, with 10 bases that match TRBD2. The CDR3 contains 17 residues. J gave up 3 bases and V 2 bases, and 10 bases lay outside the gene matches. Looked up from germline, CDR1 is MGHDK and CDR2 is SYGVNS. As DNA, the CDR3 is TGTGCCAGCAGTGAAAAGCGACTGCGGACTAGCGGCTACGAGCAGTACTTC. This sequence encodes CASSEKRLRTSGYEQYF.

J is TRBJ1-5 and V is TRBV28; tentative D call: TRBD1 (6 bases). Trimming left V 8 bases short and J 7 bases short, with 9 bases between. The length of the CDR3 is 11 residues. Germline V gene lookup returns CDR1 MDHEN and CDR2 SYDVKM. CDR3 protein: CASGTPQPQHF. Written as DNA, the CDR3 is TGTGCCAGCGGGACACCCCAGCCCCAGCATTTT.

V gene TRBV20-1 combines with J gene TRBJ2-1; the D gene is possibly TRBD2 (6 bases). V was shortened by 4 bases and J by 6 bases, with 7 bases between the two germline ends. Germline assignment: CDR1 DFQATT and CDR2 SNEGSKA (reference sequence). This CDR3 has 11 residues. The CDR3 bases are TGCAGTGCTATGACTAGCAATGAGCAGTTCTTC. This gives the protein CSAMTSNEQFF.

The chain couples TRBV27 to TRBJ2-6; 10 bases fit TRBD1. Trimming took 2 bases from V and 6 from J; bases not matched to a gene: 10. Germline CDR1 is MNHEY and CDR2 is SMNVEV (reference sequence). This CDR3 comprises 18 residues. CDR3 loop: CASSLKGQGFLVANVLTF. Here the CDR3 DNA reads TGTGCCAGCAGTTTAAAGGGACAGGGGTTCTTAGTGGCCAACGTCCTGACTTTC.

The rearrangement uses TRBV28 and TRBJ1-5; D not certain. Germline loops: CDR1 MDHEN, CDR2 SYDVKM. CDR3 length: 11 residues. Trimming removed 5 bases at V and 4 bases at J, with 3 bases between. The CDR3 nucleotides are TGTGCCAGCAGTCGGAATCAGCCCCAGCATTTT. Residues: CASSRNQPQHF.

The chain joins TRBV3-1 (or the pseudogene TRBV3-2) to TRBJ1-3; TRBD1 is a possible D gene (5 bases). This CDR3 is built from 15 residues. Trimming removed 3 bases from V and 0 bases from J, with 9 bases in between. CDR1 is LGHDT and CDR2 is YNNKEL in the germline V gene (reference sequence). CDR3 protein: CASSHPGSSGNTIYF. The CDR3 bases are TGTGCCAGCAGCCATCCAGGGTCCTCTGGAAACACCATATATTTT.

V is TRBV11-2 and J is TRBJ2-2; 11 bases are a match to TRBD2. CDR1 is SGHAT and CDR2 is FQNNGV in the germline V gene. The ends lost 8 bases at V and 7 bases at J; junction bases unmatched: 6. The CDR3 runs 14 residues. CDR3 sequence (DNA): TGTGCCAGCCAACATAGCGGGAGGGTCGGGGAGCTGTTTTTT. Its protein is CASQHSGRVGELFF.

This clone has a handful of counts. The V call is TRBV7-2, the J call TRBJ2-4; the match to TRBD2 covers 13 bases. V was clipped by 5 bases and J by 7 bases; unmatched bases: 8. The CDR3 runs 16 residues. Per germline, CDR1 SGHTA and CDR2 FQGNSA. The CDR3 spells CASSLTSGGAGNIQYF. The CDR3 DNA follows: TGTGCCAGCAGCCTTACTAGCGGGGGGGCCGGGAACATTCAGTACTTC.

The chain recombines TRBV7-2 with TRBJ2-1; weak D call: TRBD1 (6 bases). The V and J ends lost 1 base and 6 bases respectively, with 10 bases between them. The CDR3 sequence is 14 residues long. The germline gives CDR1 SGHTA, CDR2 FQGNSA. Here the CDR3 DNA reads TGTGCCAGCAGCTTAGGACAGGTCAGCAATGAGCAGTTCTTC. This codes for CASSLGQVSNEQFF.

V and J are TRBV6-5 and TRBJ1-3; D gene uncertain. CDR1 MNHEY and CDR2 SVGAGI come from the germline V gene. V lost 0 bases to trimming and J lost 0 bases, with 9 bases between them. This CDR3 comprises 16 residues. CDR3 nucleotide sequence: TGTGCCAGCAGTTACTCGAGGGCCCACTCTGGAAACACCATATATTTT. It translates to CASSYSRAHSGNTIYF.